The subject of this entry is one T cell receptor (beta chain). The data were obtained in a study of technical replicates of blood from a handful of donors. V lost 0 bases and J lost 1, with 10 bases in between. Germline V lookup: CDR1 SGHNT, CDR2 YYREEE (reference sequence). CDR3 length: 15 amino acids. TCRdb keeps only in-frame clones here, not all; method: immunoSEQ multiplex PCR. The table shows roughly 52,000 clones, with more than 90% occurring only once. Material for sequencing was PBMCs. V and J are TRBV5-4 and TRBJ1-2; D is unclear. The origin of this receptor is a human donor in good health. Some clones in this sample may be carry-over from other donors' samples. The CDR3 coding sequence is TGTGCCAGCAGCTTGGGTCAGGCGATTAACTATGGCTACACCTTC. This translates into CASSLGQAINYGYTF.